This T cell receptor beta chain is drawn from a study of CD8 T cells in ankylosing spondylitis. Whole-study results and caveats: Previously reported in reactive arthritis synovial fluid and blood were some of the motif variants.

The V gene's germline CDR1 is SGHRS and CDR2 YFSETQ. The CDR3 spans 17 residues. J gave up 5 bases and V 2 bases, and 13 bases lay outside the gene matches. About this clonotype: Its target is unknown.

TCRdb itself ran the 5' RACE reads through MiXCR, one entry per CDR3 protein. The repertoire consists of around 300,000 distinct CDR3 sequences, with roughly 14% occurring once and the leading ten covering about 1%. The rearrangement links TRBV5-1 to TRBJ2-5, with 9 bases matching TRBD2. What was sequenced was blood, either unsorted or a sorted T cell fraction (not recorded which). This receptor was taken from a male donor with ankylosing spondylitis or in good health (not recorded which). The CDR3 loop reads CASSFDLRASGTETQYF. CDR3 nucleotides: TGCGCCAGCAGCTTCGATTTAAGGGCTAGCGGGACGGAGACCCAGTACTTC.